The 7 T cell receptor beta chains below all came from one sample that was sequenced in a study of T cells in Graves' hyperthyroidism and ophthalmopathy. The TCR beta CDR3 regions underwent amplification using RNA transcripts as the source. The HTBI set primed first-round TCR CDR3 RT-PCR. Each CDR3 protein gets one entry after TCRdb re-called the multiplex PCR reads with MiXCR. Among 300,000 to 450,000 distinct CDR3 sequences, 15% to 17% were seen once, and the ten largest hold approximately 30%. Sequencing was carried out using blood. Every receptor here comes from a woman aged 18-29 years with Graves' hyperthyroidism that later progressed to Graves' ophthalmopathy.

This clonotype has only one observation. This chain joins TRBV5-6 and TRBJ2-1, with D hard to call. The germline gives CDR1 SGHDT, CDR2 YYEEEE. The CDR3 runs to 16 residues. V lost 2 bases, J lost 0 bases, and 12 bases lay in between. The CDR3 reads CASSFSLSLSYNEQFF. As DNA, the CDR3 is TGTGCCAGCAGCTTCTCACTCTCACTCTCCTACAATGAGCAGTTCTTC.

The genes are TRBV3-1 and TRBJ2-3, with D perhaps given as TRBD1 or TRBD2 (6 bases each). The CDR3 contains 16 residues. The V and J ends lost 0 bases and 2 bases respectively, with 12 bases between them. Germline assignment: CDR1 LGHDT and CDR2 YNNKEL (reference sequence). The CDR3 DNA reads as TGTGCCAGCAGCCAAGATTGGGGGGCCGACACAGATACGCAGTATTTT. Encoded protein: CASSQDWGADTDTQYF.

The chain couples TRBV24-1 to TRBJ2-1, with 10 bases matching TRBD2. Germline loops: CDR1 KGHDR, CDR2 SFDVKD. The V and J ends lost 3 bases and 8 bases, in that order; junction bases with no gene match: 6. This CDR3 comprises 15 residues. The CDR3 spells CATSDASGGPDEQFF. The CDR3 DNA sequence: TGTGCCACCAGTGATGCTAGCGGGGGCCCCGATGAGCAGTTCTTC.

This clonotype occurred a few times. This sequence joins TRBV28 and TRBJ2-7; D ambiguous. Trimming took off 6 bases at V and 2 bases at J, with 14 bases between the two ends. This CDR3 has 14 amino acids. Germline-derived CDR1 and CDR2 are MDHEN and SYDVKM. The CDR3 coding sequence is TGTGCCAGCAGAACGGACGCCGGGCCCTACGAGCAGTACTTC. Its translation: CASRTDAGPYEQYF.

This clonotype was seen many times. V usage is TRBV10-2 and J usage is TRBJ2-7; 8 positions agree with TRBD1. The CDR3 consists of 18 residues. V dropped 2 bases and J dropped 2; count of bases not matched to a gene: 14. Germline values: CDR1 WSHSY, CDR2 SAAADI. CDR3 protein: CASSEPGTGPVLTYEQYF. DNA of the CDR3: TGCGCCAGCAGTGAGCCGGGGACAGGCCCAGTCCTTACCTACGAGCAGTACTTC.

This clonotype was counted only a few times. The rearrangement links TRBV6-1 to TRBJ2-1; D is ambiguous. Trimming pared 2 bases from V and 8 bases from J, leaving 19 bases between. Germline CDR1 MNHNS, CDR2 SASEGT. The CDR3 runs 16 residues. The CDR3 coding sequence is TGTGCCAGCAGTGAATTGGCAATTTGGGCGTCGGATGAGCAGTTCTTC. It specifies CASSELAIWASDEQFF.

This clonotype has a count of ten or more. This rearrangement joins TRBV20-1 to TRBJ2-3, with TRBD2 matching 11 bases. Germline V gene sequence: CDR1 DFQATT, CDR2 SNEGSKA (reference sequence). V shed 4 bases and J 3 bases; nucleotides not matched to a gene: 18. The CDR3 is made up of 19 amino acids. In DNA form, the CDR3 reads TGCAGTGCTATCCATATTCATAGCGGGAGGGCCATAAAAACAGATACGCAGTATTTT. As protein: CSAIHIHSGRAIKTDTQYF.